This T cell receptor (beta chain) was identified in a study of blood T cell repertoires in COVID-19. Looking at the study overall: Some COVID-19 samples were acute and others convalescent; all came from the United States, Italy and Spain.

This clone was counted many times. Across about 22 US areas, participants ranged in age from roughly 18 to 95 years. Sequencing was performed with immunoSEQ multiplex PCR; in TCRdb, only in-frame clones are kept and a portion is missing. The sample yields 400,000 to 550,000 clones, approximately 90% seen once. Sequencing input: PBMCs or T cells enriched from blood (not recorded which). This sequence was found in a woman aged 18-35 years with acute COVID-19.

Here the CDR3 reads CASSPRLAGEGNEQFF. The DNA of the CDR3 is TGTGCCAGCAGCCCCCGACTAGCGGGAGAGGGCAATGAGCAGTTCTTC. V and J are TRBV7-9 and TRBJ2-1; 12 bases fit TRBD2. V was pared by 5 bases and J by 6 bases, with 8 bases of the junction left unmatched. CDR3 length: 16 residues. Germline V gene data show CDR1 as SEHNR and CDR2 as FQNEAQ (reference sequence).